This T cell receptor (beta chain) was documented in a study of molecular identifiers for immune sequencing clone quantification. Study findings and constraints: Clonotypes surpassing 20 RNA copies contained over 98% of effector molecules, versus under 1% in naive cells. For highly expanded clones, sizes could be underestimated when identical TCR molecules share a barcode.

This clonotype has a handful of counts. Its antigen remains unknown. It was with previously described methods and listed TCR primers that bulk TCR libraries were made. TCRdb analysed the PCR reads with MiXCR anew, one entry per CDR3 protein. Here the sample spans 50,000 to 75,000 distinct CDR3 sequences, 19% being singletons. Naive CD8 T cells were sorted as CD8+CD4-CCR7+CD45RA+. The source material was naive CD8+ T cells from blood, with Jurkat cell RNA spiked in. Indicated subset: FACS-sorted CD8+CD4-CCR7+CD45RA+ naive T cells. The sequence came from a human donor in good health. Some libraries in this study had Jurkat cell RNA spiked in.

The CDR3 region is CASSLGGLSEQYF. CDR3 nucleotide sequence: TGTGCCAGCAGCTTAGGGGGACTGAGTGAGCAGTACTTC. The rearrangement joins TRBV11-2 to TRBJ2-7, with D perhaps matching TRBD2 (6 bases). From germline, CDR1 is SGHAT and CDR2 FQNNGV. V lost 1 base to trimming and J lost 7 bases, with 11 bases between them. The CDR3 spans 13 residues. The variable domain in full, completed from reference TRBV11-2 and TRBJ2-7, reads EAGVAQSPRYKIIEKRQSVAFWCNPISGHATLYWYQQILGQGPKLLIQFQNNGVVDDSQLPKDRFSAERLKGVDSTLKIQPAKLEDSAVYLCASSLGGLSEQYFGPGTRLTVT.